Listed here is a single TCR beta chain. Trimming left V 11 bases short and J 1 base short, with 11 bases between. The CDR3 sequence is 12 residues long. This record comes from a study of T cell responses to AZD1222 COVID-19 vaccine. This table comes from immunoSEQ multiplex PCR, and its TCRdb copy is limited to in-frame clones, with some not included. The sample has about 260,000 clones; approximately 95% are singletons. The sequence was obtained from an adult in good health. The sample consisted of peripheral blood, taken on day 0 of AZD1222 vaccination. The V gene is TRBV12-3 or TRBV12-4, the J gene TRBJ1-2, with D unresolved. The CDR3 is CAATKDNYGYTF. CDR3 bases: TGTGCCGCCACCAAGGATAACTATGGCTACACCTTC.